These 24 T cell receptor beta chains came from one sample sequenced in a study of cytomegalovirus exposure and HLA in healthy donors. Profiling relied on immunoSEQ multiplex PCR, and the TCRdb table lists in-frame clones only, not all of them. The sample gives 130,000 to 150,000 clones, around four fifths of which show up once; under 1.5% is in the top ten. The specimen was PBMCs. These receptors were taken from a woman aged 25-40 years in good health and CMV-seronegative.

The chain couples TRBV2 to TRBJ1-5, with D perhaps matching TRBD1 (5 bases). Trimming stripped 1 base from V and 0 bases from J, with 19 bases between. The CDR3 is 19 amino acids. Germline CDR1 SNHLY, CDR2 FYNNEI. This chain's CDR3 is CASSEGAGRLLYSNQPQHF. The CDR3 nucleotides read TGTGCCAGCAGTGAAGGTGCAGGGCGGTTACTATATAGCAATCAGCCCCAGCATTTT.

The gene calls are TRBV27 and TRBJ2-2; a weak D match, TRBD1 (5 bases). Trimming removed 0 bases from V and 6 bases from J, with 11 bases in between. Looked up from germline, CDR1 is MNHEY and CDR2 is SMNVEV (reference sequence). The CDR3 is 15 residues long. The CDR3 DNA reads TGTGCCAGCAGTTTATCGCAGCTAGGGGCCGGGGAGCTGTTTTTT. Translation: CASSLSQLGAGELFF.

This chain uses TRBV5-1 with TRBJ1-1; D remains ambiguous. Trimming stripped 4 bases from V and 1 base from J, with 11 bases between. There are 14 residues in the CDR3. Per germline, CDR1 SGHRS and CDR2 YFSETQ. CDR3 coding DNA: TGCGCCAGCAGCGGAGTAGCTCAGAACACTGAAGCTTTCTTT. It encodes CASSGVAQNTEAFF.

This chain connects TRBV6-5 to TRBJ2-3, with D unresolved. CDR1 MNHEY and CDR2 SVGAGI come from the germline V gene. The CDR3 is 14 amino acids. V was shortened by 6 bases and J by 1 base, with 11 bases between the two germline ends. DNA for the CDR3: TGTGCCAGCAGACGACTTCTCCGCACAGATACGCAGTATTTT. As protein: CASRRLLRTDTQYF.

This clone was recorded only once. The chain recombines TRBV6-6 with TRBJ2-5, with 8 nucleotides matching TRBD1. Losses at the gene ends were 7 bases for V and 4 bases for J; bases not matched to a gene: 11. CDR3 length: 15 amino acids. CDR1 MNHNY and CDR2 SVGAGI come from the germline V gene (reference sequence). CDR3 sequence reads: CASIFGQGPLETQYF. CDR3 bases: TGTGCCAGCATCTTCGGACAGGGCCCCTTAGAGACCCAGTACTTC.

The gene calls are TRBV2 and TRBJ2-5; weak D call: TRBD1 (6 bases). V was shortened by 8 bases and J by 3 bases, with 19 bases between the two germline ends. Germline-derived CDR1 and CDR2 are SNHLY and FYNNEI. The CDR3 is 15 amino acids. This chain's CDR3 is CASALTGTSKETQYF. Written as DNA, the CDR3 is TGTGCCAGCGCCTTAACCGGGACATCGAAAGAGACCCAGTACTTC.

This chain uses TRBV13 with TRBJ2-5, with 11 bases that match TRBD2. There are 16 residues in the CDR3. The trim removed 4 bases at V and 1 base at J, leaving 5 bases unmatched. The germline V gene has CDR1 PRHDT and CDR2 FYEKMQ (reference sequence). The CDR3 DNA reads TGTGCCAGCAGCTCTAGACTAGCGGGGACCCAAGAGACCCAGTACTTC. Residues: CASSSRLAGTQETQYF.

Only one count was recorded for this clone. V usage is TRBV7-9 and J usage is TRBJ2-1, with 9 bases identical to TRBD1. The CDR3 spans 15 residues. Germline loops: CDR1 SEHNR, CDR2 FQNEAQ (reference sequence). V trimming: 4 bases; J trimming: 12 bases; junction bases outside the gene matches: 13. CDR3 DNA: TGTGCCAGCAGCTCCGCGGAGGGACAGGGTTTAGGGCAGTTCTTC. This gives the protein CASSSAEGQGLGQFF.

This chain links TRBV29-1 with TRBJ2-3; possible D gene TRBD2, 6 bases. The ends were cut back, 4 bases at V and 2 bases at J, with 13 bases in the middle. The CDR3 totals 14 residues. The germline CDR1 and CDR2 sequences are SQVTM and ANQGSEA. CDR3 nucleotides: TGCAGCGTTGCGGCGGGGTCGGTCACAGATACGCAGTATTTT. Encoded protein: CSVAAGSVTDTQYF.

V gene TRBV7-9 combines with J gene TRBJ2-1; 9 nucleotides align to TRBD1. Germline CDR1 is SEHNR and CDR2 is FQNEAQ (reference sequence). This CDR3 is 14 amino acids long. V shed 8 bases and J 9 bases; nucleotides not matched to a gene: 11. The CDR3 sequence is CASRNRGLVGEQFF. As DNA, the CDR3 is TGTGCCAGCCGCAACAGGGGGCTCGTCGGTGAGCAGTTCTTC.

The rearrangement links TRBV12-5 to TRBJ1-2; 8 bases match TRBD1. Trimming cost V 5 bases and J 7 bases; bases outside gene matches: 9. Germline assignment: CDR1 LGHNT and CDR2 FRNRAP. The length of the CDR3 is 14 residues. The CDR3 loop reads CASGGLDRVGGYTF. The CDR3 nucleotides are TGTGCTAGTGGTGGATTGGACAGGGTTGGTGGCTACACCTTC.

This clone has at least ten counts. The rearrangement links TRBV9 to TRBJ1-6; tentatively, D is TRBD1 (6 bases). Trimming shortened V by 1 base and J by 8 bases, and 7 bases separated the two germline ends. The length of the CDR3 is 13 residues. Germline loops: CDR1 SGDLS, CDR2 YYNGEE. The CDR3 here is CASSVHRDSPLHF. The DNA for the CDR3 is TGTGCCAGCAGCGTACACAGGGATTCACCCCTCCACTTT.

This chain joins TRBV7-3 and TRBJ2-1; TRBD2 agrees at 10 bases. The J segment lost 6 bases and the V segment lost 4 bases, leaving 6 bases of the junction unmatched. Germline-derived CDR1 and CDR2 are SGHTA and FQGTGA. This CDR3 has 15 amino acids. The CDR3, as DNA: TGTGCCAGCAGCTCAAGCGGGGGGGCGGGCAATGAGCAGTTCTTC. Protein product: CASSSSGGAGNEQFF. Drawing the rest from reference TRBV7-3 and TRBJ2-1, the complete variable domain is GAGVSQTPSNKVTEKGKYVELRCDPISGHTALYWYRQSLGQGPEFLIYFQGTGAADDSGLPNDRFFAVRPEGSVSTLKIQRTERGDSAVYLCASSSSGGAGNEQFFGPGTRLTVL.

This chain uses TRBV6-5 with TRBJ2-7; D possibly corresponds to TRBD2 (6 bases). CDR3 length equals 13 residues. V lost 6 bases, J lost 4 bases, and 13 bases lay in between. CDR1 and CDR2 from the germline V gene are MNHEY and SVGAGI. The CDR3 sequence is CASSRGTSYEQYF. Here the CDR3 DNA reads TGTGCCAGCAGCCGCGGGACCTCATACGAGCAGTACTTC.

This clone was observed a single time. CDR3 region: CASSQGFSGGYHYEQYF. In DNA, the CDR3 is TGCGCCAGCAGCCAAGGATTTTCAGGGGGCTACCACTACGAGCAGTACTTC. The V and J genes are TRBV4-3 and TRBJ2-7, with 8 bases fitting TRBD1. The CDR3 sequence is 17 residues long. From germline, CDR1 is LGHNA and CDR2 YSLEER. The junction had 11 bases not matched to a gene; V was cut back by 1 base and J by 3 bases.

The chain combines TRBV2 with TRBJ1-2, with D hard to call. The CDR3 has 14 amino acids. Trimming stripped 3 bases from V and 4 bases from J, with 12 bases between. Germline CDR1 is SNHLY and CDR2 is FYNNEI. The CDR3 nucleotides are TGTGCCAGCAGTGACGAGGCAGCCATCTATGGCTACACCTTC. Its protein is CASSDEAAIYGYTF.

The CDR3 bases are TGTGCCAGCAGTCAAAACCAAGAGACCCAGTACTTC. This translates into CASSQNQETQYF. V usage is TRBV6-6 and J usage is TRBJ2-5, with no clear D. The V end lost 5 bases, the J end lost 0 bases, and 4 bases lay between the germline ends. CDR1 and CDR2 (germline): MNHNY, SVGAGI (reference sequence). The CDR3 sequence is 12 residues long.

The V and J genes are TRBV7-2 and TRBJ1-6, with D unresolved. CDR3 length: 16 amino acids. V lost 1 base to trimming and J lost 2 bases, with 9 bases between them. From germline, CDR1 is SGHTA and CDR2 FQGNSA. DNA of the CDR3: TGTGCCAGCAGCTTAGGAGGGAACCCCTATAATTCACCCCTCCACTTT. Its translation is CASSLGGNPYNSPLHF.

The chain combines TRBV4-2 with TRBJ2-1, with 8 bases aligning to TRBD2. Germline V CDR1 and CDR2: LGHNA, YNFKEQ. V shed 0 bases and J 4 bases; nucleotides not matched to a gene: 5. The CDR3 is 16 residues long. The CDR3 region has the DNA TGTGCCAGCAGCCAAGATAGGGAGCGGGGGTACAATGAGCAGTTCTTC. Residues: CASSQDRERGYNEQFF.

This rearrangement joins TRBV7-3 to TRBJ1-1, with D unresolved. The CDR3 has 13 residues. In germline, CDR1 is SGHTA, CDR2 FQGTGA. Deletions cut 3 bases from V and 3 bases from J, with 8 bases between. The DNA for the CDR3 is TGTGCCAGCAGCTTCCTCCGGGACACTGAAGCTTTCTTT. Amino acids: CASSFLRDTEAFF.

The chain employs TRBV6-5 and TRBJ1-1, with 9 bases lining up with TRBD1. CDR1 is MNHEY, CDR2 SVGAGI, per germline. This CDR3 contains 13 residues. V lost 5 bases, J lost 3 bases, and 1 base stayed unmatched. In DNA form, the CDR3 reads TGTGCCAGCAGTCGGACAGGGGACACTGAAGCTTTCTTT. This sequence encodes CASSRTGDTEAFF.

This chain links TRBV4-1 with TRBJ2-6; D is ambiguous. The CDR3 spans 16 residues. Trimming removed 1 base from V and 1 base from J, with 8 bases in between. CDR1 is MGHRA and CDR2 is YSYEKL in the germline V gene. CDR3 loop: CASSQGYGSGANVLTF. In DNA form, the CDR3 reads TGCGCCAGCAGCCAAGGATACGGGTCTGGGGCCAACGTCCTGACTTTC.

The CDR3 DNA reads as TGTGCCAGCAGCTTTGGGCTTGCCTCCTACGAGCAGTACTTC. Translated, it gives CASSFGLASYEQYF. This chain uses TRBV7-2 with TRBJ2-7; unclear D gene. CDR3 size: 14 residues. Trimming shortened V by 3 bases and J by 0 bases, and 9 bases separated the two germline ends. Germline V gene sequence: CDR1 SGHTA, CDR2 FQGNSA.

The V and J genes are TRBV6-5 and TRBJ2-1; tentative D call: TRBD2 (5 bases). Looked up from germline, CDR1 is MNHEY and CDR2 is SVGAGI. Trimming removed 2 bases from V and 6 bases from J, with 17 bases in between. The CDR3 consists of 16 residues. DNA for the CDR3: TGTGCCAGCAGTTACACCAAACAACTAGGACGCAATGAGCAGTTCTTC. It specifies CASSYTKQLGRNEQFF.